Following are 23 T cell receptor beta chains from one sample sequenced in a study of blood T cell repertoires in COVID-19. Produced via immunoSEQ multiplex PCR; TCRdb's table is partial and in-frame only. The sample lists around 280,000 clones, about 87% occurring once. Sequencing was done on a sample of peripheral blood. Receptor source: a man in his 70s with acute or convalescent COVID-19.

The genes are TRBV19 and TRBJ2-7; 11 bases agree with TRBD2. CDR3 length equals 18 residues. CDR1 and CDR2 (germline): LNHDA, SQIVND (reference sequence). V lost 2 bases to trimming and J lost 2 bases; unmatched junction nucleotides: 11. The CDR3 DNA sequence: TGTGCCAGTAGTATACTCCGCTCCGGGACTAGCGGAACCTACGAGCAGTACTTC. It yields the protein CASSILRSGTSGTYEQYF.

The chain couples TRBV4-3 to TRBJ2-3; D not resolved. CDR1 and CDR2 from the germline V gene are LGHNA and YSLEER. Trimming shortened V by 1 base and J by 5 bases, and 16 bases separated the two germline ends. The CDR3 covers 16 residues. CDR3 in DNA: TGCGCCAGCAGCCAAGTGTTGAGACGGCGGAGAGATACGCAGTATTTT. Translation: CASSQVLRRRRDTQYF.

V gene TRBV3-1 (or the pseudogene TRBV3-2) combines with J gene TRBJ2-5; no reliable D call. This CDR3 is built from 13 residues. V was pared by 4 bases and J by 5 bases, with 11 bases between. The germline V gene encodes CDR1 LGHDT and CDR2 YNNKEL (reference sequence). The CDR3 DNA is TGTGCCAGCAGCCTTACCGTCAGGGAGACCCAGTACTTC. This codes for CASSLTVRETQYF.

This chain joins TRBV6-2 or TRBV6-3 and TRBJ2-6; D may be TRBD1 (6 bases). This CDR3 contains 15 residues. V lost 2 bases to trimming and J lost 3 bases, with 8 bases between them. The germline V gene has CDR1 MNHEY and CDR2 SVGEGT. CDR3 residues: CASSYMTGGANVLTF. The CDR3 region has the DNA TGTGCCAGCAGTTACATGACAGGTGGGGCCAACGTCCTGACTTTC.

The CDR3 coding sequence is TGTGCCAGCTCACCGCTTACGGGGGGTGAGCAGTTCTTC. It encodes CASSPLTGGEQFF. This rearrangement joins TRBV18 to TRBJ2-1; TRBD2 matches at 7 bases. This CDR3 region has 13 residues. The V and J ends lost 3 bases and 9 bases, in that order; junction bases with no gene match: 5. Germline loops: CDR1 KGHSH, CDR2 LQKENI.

The chain uses TRBV4-3 and TRBJ1-6; D is unresolved. The CDR3 has 15 amino acids. V was clipped by 0 bases and J by 10 bases, with 13 bases between them. Looked up from germline, CDR1 is LGHNA and CDR2 is YSLEER. CDR3 protein: CASSQEPRGSSPLHF. CDR3 sequence (DNA): TGCGCCAGCAGCCAAGAACCGCGAGGGTCCTCACCCCTCCACTTT.

The rearrangement uses TRBV19 and TRBJ2-7; no clear D. Germline CDR1 and CDR2: LNHDA and SQIVND (reference sequence). Trimming removed 0 bases from V and 7 bases from J, with 10 bases in between. The CDR3 totals 13 residues. The CDR3 sequence: CASSIDNAAEQYF. In DNA, the CDR3 is TGTGCCAGTAGTATAGATAACGCGGCAGAGCAGTACTTC.

The genes are TRBV28 and TRBJ1-4; TRBD1 might be the D (5 bases). The germline V gene encodes CDR1 MDHEN and CDR2 SYDVKM. V shed 4 bases and J shed 8 bases, with 14 bases lying between them. The CDR3 contains 14 residues. This chain's CDR3 is CASSSGSQDEKLFF. DNA of the CDR3: TGTGCCAGCAGTTCAGGGTCTCAAGACGAAAAACTGTTTTTT.

V usage is TRBV12-2 and J usage is TRBJ2-3; the table assigns TRBD2, which was not confirmed against the DNA. TRBV12-2 is designated a pseudogene. This CDR3 region has 16 residues. The CDR3, as DNA: TGTGCAAGTCGCTTAGTAACGGGTCTTAGCACAGATACGCAGTATTTT. Protein: CASRLVTGLSTDTQYF.

In its sample, this clone was seen once. Other DNA sequences in this specimen translate into the identical CDR3. V and J are TRBV6-6 and TRBJ1-1, with D hard to call. The CDR3 runs to 11 residues. Deletions cut 3 bases from V and 4 bases from J, with 3 bases between. CDR1 and CDR2 (germline): MNHNY, SVGAGI (reference sequence). The CDR3 is CASSYLTEAFF. The CDR3 DNA sequence: TGTGCCAGCAGTTATCTCACTGAAGCTTTCTTT.

The CDR3 is CASSLLSGREGDTQYF. The CDR3 DNA is TGTGCCAGCAGCCTCCTTAGCGGGAGAGAGGGAGATACGCAGTATTTT. The rearrangement links TRBV11-2 to TRBJ2-3; 9 bases are a match to TRBD2. Losses at the gene ends were 5 bases for V and 5 bases for J; bases not matched to a gene: 11. Germline-derived CDR1 and CDR2 are SGHAT and FQNNGV. This CDR3 spans 16 amino acids.

This chain links TRBV7-2 with TRBJ2-2, with D perhaps matching TRBD2 (5 bases). This CDR3 is built from 15 residues. The germline gives CDR1 SGHTA, CDR2 FQGNSA. Deletions cut 5 bases from V and 0 bases from J, with 10 bases between. The CDR3 sequence is CASSASGTNTGELFF. In DNA, the CDR3 is TGTGCCAGCAGCGCGAGCGGAACGAACACCGGGGAGCTGTTTTTT.

Only a few counts were recorded for this clone. J is TRBJ2-5 and V is TRBV2; 9 bases line up with TRBD1. V lost 5 bases, J lost 5 bases, and 9 bases stayed unmatched. CDR3 length: 15 residues. Germline lookup yields CDR1 SNHLY and CDR2 FYNNEI. CDR3 region: CASSKTTGGEETQYF. For the CDR3, the DNA is TGTGCCAGCAGTAAAACAACAGGGGGCGAGGAGACCCAGTACTTC.

The chain links TRBV12-3 or TRBV12-4 to TRBJ2-3, with D uncertain. V was trimmed by 2 bases and J by 6 bases, leaving 3 bases between them. This CDR3 is 11 amino acids long. The CDR3 protein is CASSLRDTQYF. CDR3 nucleotides: TGTGCCAGCAGTTTACGTGATACGCAGTATTTT.

The J gene is TRBJ2-5, the V gene TRBV6-2 or TRBV6-3; TRBD2 is a possible D gene (6 bases). Between the trimmed V and J ends, which lost 4 bases and 5 bases, there was a span of 17 bases. CDR1 and CDR2 (germline): MNHEY, SVGEGT. The CDR3 spans 15 residues. The CDR3 is CASSSPSAGRETQYF. DNA for the CDR3: TGTGCCAGCAGTTCGCCTAGCGCGGGCCGGGAGACCCAGTACTTC.

The chain employs TRBV30 and TRBJ2-3; TRBD2 agrees at 8 bases. Germline V gene lookup returns CDR1 GTSNPN and CDR2 SVGIG (reference sequence). Trimming at V came to 2 bases and at J to 6 bases, leaving 10 bases not matched to a gene. The CDR3 spans 15 residues. This chain's CDR3 is CAWSRNRGGQDTQYF. CDR3 coding DNA: TGTGCCTGGAGTCGGAACCGGGGGGGCCAGGATACGCAGTATTTT.

This sequence joins TRBV10-3 and TRBJ2-2; 11 bases map to TRBD2. Germline V gene lookup returns CDR1 ENHRY and CDR2 SYGVKD. V trimming: 4 bases; J trimming: 6 bases; junction bases outside the gene matches: 7. The CDR3 loop spans 16 amino acids. The CDR3: CAISGDTSGGAGELFF. The CDR3 region has the DNA TGTGCCATCAGTGGTGACACTAGCGGGGGTGCCGGGGAGCTGTTTTTT.

The chain joins TRBV5-1 to TRBJ2-7, with TRBD1 matching over 7 bases. The CDR3 is 13 amino acids. Trimming removed 2 bases from V and 5 bases from J; junction bases left unmatched: 4. CDR1 is SGHRS and CDR2 is YFSETQ in the germline V gene. CDR3 DNA: TGCGCCAGCAGCTTATCGGGACAGAACGAGCAGTACTTC. As protein: CASSLSGQNEQYF.

The chain recombines TRBV30 with TRBJ1-5, with 8 positions matching TRBD1. V lost 3 bases, J lost 4 bases, and 11 bases stayed unmatched. The CDR3 spans 16 residues. CDR1 and CDR2 from the germline V gene are GTSNPN and SVGIG (reference sequence). The CDR3 nucleotides read TGTGCCTGGAGCCGGACAGGGAATGGGGCAAATCAGCCCCAGCATTTT. Protein product: CAWSRTGNGANQPQHF. Filled out from reference TRBV30 and TRBJ1-5, the complete variable domain reads SQTIHQWPATLVQPVGSPLSLECTVEGTSNPNLYWYRQAAGRGLQLLFYSVGIGQISSEVPQNLSASRPQDRQFILSSKKLLLSDSGFYLCAWSRTGNGANQPQHFGDGTRLSIL.

The chain employs TRBV7-8 and TRBJ1-2, with unresolved D. This CDR3 comprises 14 residues. V lost 5 bases and J 3 bases, leaving 13 bases between the germline ends. The germline gives CDR1 SGHVS, CDR2 FQNEAQ. The CDR3 sequence is CASSPSRGDYGYTF. The CDR3 nucleotides are TGTGCCAGCAGCCCCTCGCGGGGAGACTATGGCTACACCTTC.

The rearrangement uses TRBV6-2 or TRBV6-3 and TRBJ2-3; TRBD2 agrees at 13 bases. With 2 bases clipped from V and 4 bases from J, the junction kept 6 bases outside the gene matches. The CDR3 runs 17 residues. The germline CDR1 and CDR2 sequences are MNHEY and SVGEGT. The CDR3 coding sequence is TGTGCCAGCAGTTACCTCGGGACTAGCGGGAACCCAGATACGCAGTATTTT. Translated: CASSYLGTSGNPDTQYF.

The V call is TRBV3-1 (or the pseudogene TRBV3-2), the J call TRBJ2-5; 8 bases align to TRBD1. The CDR3 totals 15 residues. Germline CDR1 LGHDT, CDR2 YNNKEL (reference sequence). V shed 5 bases and J 4 bases; nucleotides not matched to a gene: 9. CDR3: CASSSTGEAAETQYF. The CDR3 coding sequence is TGTGCCAGCAGCTCGACAGGGGAAGCCGCAGAGACCCAGTACTTC.

The rearrangement uses TRBV2 and TRBJ2-5; D is perhaps TRBD1 (5 bases). The ends were cut back, 7 bases at V and 0 bases at J, with 9 bases in the middle. This CDR3 region has 13 residues. Germline V gives CDR1 SNHLY, CDR2 FYNNEI. The CDR3 sequence is CASNVQDQETQYF. The DNA for the CDR3 is TGTGCCAGCAACGTACAGGACCAAGAGACCCAGTACTTC.